This T cell receptor beta chain was recovered during a study of Graves' ophthalmopathy and Graves' hyperthyroidism. Study-wide context: There was a collection of peripheral blood at initial diagnosis, before any treatment.

About this clonotype itself: Its specificity is not known. A much larger clonotype is one base distant, so this may be a read error.

Study findings and constraints: At about 69% sensitivity and 72.22% specificity, the model predicted progression of the ophthalmopathy.

This CDR3 comprises 13 residues. CDR1 and CDR2 (germline): DFQATT, SNEGSKA (reference sequence). Clinical symptoms, serum thyroxine, TRAb, thyroid ultrasound and orbital computed tomography determined diagnosis. What supplied the PBMCs was over 8.5 ml of fresh peripheral blood. The authors amplified TCR beta CDR3 regions from RNA transcripts. The workflow started with a first-round RT-PCR run with HTBI primers and then moved on to a second-round multiplex PCR. TCRdb reprocessed the multiplex PCR reads via MiXCR and lists one record per CDR3 protein. The sample includes approximately 700,000 distinct CDR3 sequences, roughly 40% seen only once; the top ten take approximately 43%.

Sequencing was carried out using peripheral blood. The source of this sequence is an adult man with Graves' ophthalmopathy. The rearrangement joins TRBV20-1 to TRBJ1-6; 7 bases line up with TRBD1. Here the CDR3 DNA reads TGCAGTGCTAGGGGAAGGGACAGTTCACCCCCCCACTTT. Translation: CSARGRDSSPPHF.